The T cell receptor beta chain described here comes from a study of CD8 T cells in ankylosing spondylitis. Study-wide results and caveats: It appeared that ankylosing spondylitis blood was characterized by a TCR beta motif of fewer than 10 highly homologous variants. Significant enrichment of disease-linked clones was reported in matched ankylosing spondylitis synovial fluid. The authors found the disease-linked clones to be CD8+ and relatively rare in peripheral blood.

Quantitative 5'-RACE with molecular barcodes produced the TCR beta libraries. TCRdb re-analysed the 5' RACE reads in MiXCR, keeping a single row per CDR3 protein. Of under 250,000 distinct CDR3 sequences listed, about 26% are singletons. This clonotype came up a few times. Its antigen is still unknown. The CDR3 extends over 14 amino acids. CDR1 is SGHNT, CDR2 YYREEE, per germline (reference sequence). V lost 3 bases to trimming and J lost 7 bases, with 14 bases between them. The origin of this receptor is a male donor with ankylosing spondylitis or in good health (not recorded which). The sample taken for sequencing was blood, either unsorted or a sorted T cell fraction (not recorded which). The chain recombines TRBV5-4 with TRBJ2-1; tentatively, D is TRBD2 (5 bases). The CDR3 loop reads CASSYEGAVNEQFF. The CDR3 DNA follows: TGTGCCAGCAGCTACGAGGGAGCGGTGAATGAGCAGTTCTTC. The full variable domain, with the rest looked up from reference TRBV5-4 and TRBJ2-1, is ETGVTQSPTHLIKTRGQQVTLRCSSQSGHNTVSWYQQALGQGPQFIFQYYREEENGRGNFPPRFSGLQFPNYSSELNVNALELDDSALYLCASSYEGAVNEQFFGPGTRLTVL.